This TCR beta chain emerged from a study of CD8 T cells in ankylosing spondylitis. This CDR3 is built from 17 residues. Deletions cut 0 bases from V and 0 bases from J, with 10 bases between. The germline V gene encodes CDR1 SGHRS and CDR2 YFSETQ. Study-wide points: Within ankylosing spondylitis blood, a TCR beta motif made up of several highly homologous variants appeared to be characteristic. Clones tied to disease were said to be significantly enriched in matched ankylosing spondylitis synovial fluid.

Of note for this clonotype: Its target is unknown.

The TCR beta libraries were generated through quantitative 5'-RACE incorporating molecular barcodes. MiXCR, run by TCRdb on the 5' RACE reads, gives a single entry per CDR3 protein. The sample records 350,000 to 550,000 distinct CDR3 sequences, 20% to 30% being singletons. The receptor comes from a male donor with ankylosing spondylitis. The chain joins TRBV5-1 to TRBJ2-6; D may be TRBD2 (5 bases). The material sequenced was blood, either unsorted or a sorted T cell fraction (not recorded which). CDR3 bases: TGCGCCAGCAGCTTGGTATTAGCGCACTCTGGGGCCAACGTCCTGACTTTC. This gives the protein CASSLVLAHSGANVLTF. Complete variable domain (other parts from reference TRBV5-1 and TRBJ2-6): KAGVTQTPRYLIKTRGQQVTLSCSPISGHRSVSWYQQTPGQGLQFLFEYFSETQRNKGNFPGRFSGRQFSNSRSEMNVSTLELGDSALYLCASSLVLAHSGANVLTFGAGSRLTVL.